The source of this T cell receptor beta chain is a study of tissue T cells after allogeneic stem cell transplantation. Here immunoSEQ multiplex PCR was the method, and the copy in TCRdb shows in-frame clones only, minus some. The sample records 8,500 to 9,500 clones, about 44% being singletons. Comment on this clone: Germline and genes here are mouse. The missing CDR3 end, 1 residue past where the read stops, is filled in from the germline J gene.

Regarding time point: mouse harvest day 7 after allogeneic transplant. Tail vein injection delivered 10^7 T-cell-depleted bone marrow cells and 10^6 splenic CD5+ T cells. B6 (H2b) cells into BALB/c (H2d) mice; tissues taken at day 7 or 14. This CDR3 has 15 amino acids. Germline V gene sequence: CDR1 SNHLY, CDR2 FYNGKV (reference sequence). V dropped 4 bases and J dropped 8; count of bases not matched to a gene: 5. V and J are TRBV3 and TRBJ2-4, with TRBD2 matching 14 bases. This TCR derives from a female BALB/c mouse given C57BL/6 T cells with graft-versus-host disease after an allogeneic hematopoietic cell transplant. Sequencing was carried out using gut tissue. CDR3 amino acids: CASSSGLGGRGTLYF. The sequenced CDR3 bases are TGTGCCAGCAGCTCGGGACTGGGGGGGCGCGGCACCTTGTAC.